A selection of T cell receptor delta chains follows, all from one sample in a study of gamma-delta chains in newborns, infants, children. TCRdb used CATT to re-call clones from the reads. The sample yields about 3,100 delta-chain clones, 40% to 60% seen once. The sample was blood. These receptors were collected from a child who received the measles vaccine. Both conserved end residues are part of each CDR3. Each record gives: J gene, V gene, D gene, clone size, CDR3 DNA, CDR3 protein. A D gene is named only where the DNA matches it firmly. A row's size may be missing; if present it is once, few, many or a size class.

j_gene: TRDJ1; v_gene: TRDV1; d_gene: TRDD3; abundance: few; CDR3nt: TGTGCTCTTGGGGAAGGATTTTCCCGGTTCCTACACGACTACTGGGGGATCTACACCGATAAACTCATCTTT; CDR3aa: CALGEGFSRFLHDYWGIYTDKLIF
j_gene: TRDJ1; v_gene: TRDV1; d_gene: NA; abundance: few; CDR3nt: TGTGCTCTTGGGGGACCAATTCCTGCTGGGTTCAGTACCGATAAACTCATCTTT; CDR3aa: CALGGPIPAGFSTDKLIF
j_gene: TRDJ1; v_gene: TRDV2; d_gene: TRDD3; abundance: large; CDR3nt: TGTGCCTGTGACACCGTTGGGGGATACGCCGATAAACTCATCTTT; CDR3aa: CACDTVGGYADKLIF
j_gene: TRDJ1; v_gene: TRDV3; d_gene: TRDD3; abundance: large; CDR3nt: TGTGCCCGCAATATTACTGGGGGATACGCTTATCAACTCATCTTT; CDR3aa: CARNITGGYAYQLIF
j_gene: TRDJ1; v_gene: TRDV1; d_gene: NA; abundance: medium-sized; CDR3nt: TGTGCTCTTGGGGAACGGGGCCTTTTGGAGGACGATAAACTCATCTTT; CDR3aa: CALGERGLLEDDKLIF
j_gene: TRDJ1; v_gene: TRDV1; d_gene: TRDD3; abundance: NA; CDR3nt: TGTGCTCTTGGGCCACATTCCTACCTGGGGGATACACCCGATAAACTCATCTTT; CDR3aa: CALGPHSYLGDTPDKLIF
j_gene: TRDJ1; v_gene: TRDV1; d_gene: NA; abundance: NA; CDR3nt: TGTGCTCTTGGGGATTCTTCCTACCACGAGGAGAGTACTGGGGGACCCCCGTACACCGATAAACTCATCTTT; CDR3aa: CALGDSSYHEESTGGPPYTDKLIF
j_gene: TRDJ1; v_gene: TRDV1; d_gene: TRDD3; abundance: medium-sized; CDR3nt: TGTGCTCTTGGGGAACTAACACTAACCGTACTGGGGGCCCACACCGATAAACTCATCTTT; CDR3aa: CALGELTLTVLGAHTDKLIF
j_gene: TRDJ1; v_gene: TRDV3; d_gene: NA; abundance: medium-sized; CDR3nt: TGTGCCTTCAGCAACCCCTACGGGACCCCCTGTACTGGGTATGGCCAAAATTACACCGATAAACTCATCTTT; CDR3aa: CAFSNPYGTPCTGYGQNYTDKLIF
j_gene: TRDJ1; v_gene: TRDV1; d_gene: NA; abundance: medium-sized; CDR3nt: TGTGCTCTTGGGAACGGAATGGGGGCTGGCGATAAACTCATCTTT; CDR3aa: CALGNGMGAGDKLIF
j_gene: TRDJ1; v_gene: TRDV1; d_gene: TRDD3; abundance: NA; CDR3nt: TGTGCTCTTGGGGTCCTGGCCTTCCTGGACTGGGGGACAATGTACCCGGATAAACTCATCTTT; CDR3aa: CALGVLAFLDWGTMYPDKLIF
j_gene: TRDJ1; v_gene: TRDV1; d_gene: TRDD3; abundance: NA; CDR3nt: TGTGCTCTTGGGGAACTCAGCATGCTACCCTGGGGGATAATTAACACCGATAAACTCATCTTT; CDR3aa: CALGELSMLPWGIINTDKLIF
j_gene: TRDJ1; v_gene: TRDV1; d_gene: NA; abundance: medium-sized; CDR3nt: TGTGCTCTTGGGGAACGGGGCTTCTTATCCCTTTGGAGGCACCCACTTAAACTCATCTTT; CDR3aa: CALGERGFLSLWRHPLKLIF
j_gene: TRDJ1; v_gene: TRDV2; d_gene: NA; abundance: NA; CDR3nt: TGTGCCTGTGACACGGAAGGCACTGTTGCCAAACTCATCTTT; CDR3aa: CACDTEGTVAKLIF
j_gene: TRDJ1; v_gene: TRDV1; d_gene: NA; abundance: few; CDR3nt: TGTGCTCTTGGGGAACTCCAGCCCTTACCTTCCTTCGCTGGGGATTACACCGATAAACTCATCTTT; CDR3aa: CALGELQPLPSFAGDYTDKLIF
j_gene: TRDJ1; v_gene: TRDV3; d_gene: NA; abundance: large; CDR3nt: TGTGCCCCCCTCGAGCGTCCAACTAACTCCTGGTACACCGATAAACTCATCTTT; CDR3aa: CAPLERPTNSWYTDKLIF
j_gene: TRDJ1; v_gene: TRAV29/DV5; d_gene: NA; abundance: NA; CDR3nt: TGTGCAGCAAGCGCCGTACGTCCGCGGTGCCTTGTTGGTGCAGCTGGGGAGCCGTACACCGATAAACTCATCTTT; CDR3aa: CAASAVRPRCLVGAAGEPYTDKLIF
j_gene: TRDJ1; v_gene: TRDV1; d_gene: NA; abundance: few; CDR3nt: TGTGCTCTTGGGGACCTCTTCCACTACCGATACTACCTGCGGTCACTCATCTTT; CDR3aa: CALGDLFHYRYYLRSLIF
j_gene: TRDJ1; v_gene: TRDV1; d_gene: TRDD2; abundance: medium-sized; CDR3nt: TGTGCTCTTGGGGAAGGCCGAAGGTTCCTACGAAGACTCATCTTT; CDR3aa: CALGEGRRFLRRLIF
j_gene: TRDJ1; v_gene: TRDV1; d_gene: TRDD2; abundance: NA; CDR3nt: TGTGCTCTTGGGGCCCTGGACCTTCCTACGTTAACTGGGGACACCGATAAACTCATCTTT; CDR3aa: CALGALDLPTLTGDTDKLIF
j_gene: TRDJ1; v_gene: TRDV1; d_gene: TRDD3; abundance: NA; CDR3nt: TGTGCTCTTGGGGAAAGGTGTGGGATACGGTACACCGATAAACTCATCTTT; CDR3aa: CALGERCGIRYTDKLIF
j_gene: TRDJ2; v_gene: TRDV1; d_gene: TRDD3; abundance: medium-sized; CDR3nt: TGTGCTCTTGGGGAGAGTCCTGGTCCCCTACTGGGGGCTTACGTCTCTTTGACAGCACAACTCTTCTTT; CDR3aa: CALGESPGPLLGAYVSLTAQLFF
j_gene: TRDJ1; v_gene: TRDV1; d_gene: NA; abundance: large; CDR3nt: TGTGCTCTTGGGGAAAAAGGCCTACCGCCTCACACCGATAAACTCATCTTT; CDR3aa: CALGEKGLPPHTDKLIF
j_gene: TRDJ3; v_gene: TRDV2; d_gene: NA; abundance: medium-sized; CDR3nt: TGTGCCTGTGACACCGGGGATTTTCCGAGCTCCTGGGACACCCGACAGATGTTTTTC; CDR3aa: CACDTGDFPSSWDTRQMFF
j_gene: TRDJ1; v_gene: TRDV3; d_gene: TRDD3; abundance: medium-sized; CDR3nt: TGTGCCTTTATAAGTCCTACCCATTTGCTGGGGGATACGCCGATCCGGTACACCGATAAACTCATCTTT; CDR3aa: CAFISPTHLLGDTPIRYTDKLIF
j_gene: TRDJ1; v_gene: TRDV1; d_gene: TRDD2; abundance: medium-sized; CDR3nt: TGTGCTCTTGGGTATGGGCCTTCCTACTCCGTAACCACCGATAAACTCATCTTT; CDR3aa: CALGYGPSYSVTTDKLIF
j_gene: TRDJ3; v_gene: TRDV2; d_gene: TRDD3; abundance: medium-sized; CDR3nt: TGTGCCTGTGACACCGTGGGGATAGATTCCGCCCGACAGATGTTTTTC; CDR3aa: CACDTVGIDSARQMFF
j_gene: TRDJ1; v_gene: TRDV1; d_gene: NA; abundance: medium-sized; CDR3nt: TGTGCTCTTGGGTACACCGGGTCTCGGGGTTCTGGAAGAGAAAAACTCATCTTT; CDR3aa: CALGYTGSRGSGREKLIF
j_gene: TRDJ3; v_gene: TRDV2; d_gene: NA; abundance: medium-sized; CDR3nt: TGTGCCTGTGACACCGTACTCTCCTGGGACACCCGACAGATGTTTTTC; CDR3aa: CACDTVLSWDTRQMFF
j_gene: TRDJ3; v_gene: TRDV2; d_gene: TRDD3; abundance: large; CDR3nt: TGTGCCTGTGACAGTACTGGGGGATACTCCTGGGACACCCGACAGATGTTTTTC; CDR3aa: CACDSTGGYSWDTRQMFF
j_gene: TRDJ1; v_gene: TRDV1; d_gene: NA; abundance: medium-sized; CDR3nt: TGTGCTCTTGGGGAAGCGCTTAGGGGCCTTAAACTCATCTTT; CDR3aa: CALGEALRGLKLIF
j_gene: TRDJ1; v_gene: TRDV1; d_gene: NA; abundance: NA; CDR3nt: TGTGCTCTTGGGGGAGCCTTCCCAGGGGATTGCGATAAACTCATCTTT; CDR3aa: CALGGAFPGDCDKLIF
j_gene: TRDJ1; v_gene: TRDV1; d_gene: TRDD3; abundance: few; CDR3nt: TGTGCTCTTGGGGGGGTTCCTGGGGGGATACGCGGGTCCAAGTACACCGATAAACTCATCTTT; CDR3aa: CALGGVPGGIRGSKYTDKLIF
j_gene: TRDJ1; v_gene: TRDV3; d_gene: NA; abundance: large; CDR3nt: TGTGCCGTCCTTCGACAGATATGGGACACCGATAAACTCATCTTT; CDR3aa: CAVLRQIWDTDKLIF
j_gene: TRDJ1; v_gene: TRDV1; d_gene: NA; abundance: medium-sized; CDR3nt: TGTGCTCTTGGGGAACATTGCCTTCCTACATACTGGGGGCCTGGGGCCGATAAACTCATCTTT; CDR3aa: CALGEHCLPTYWGPGADKLIF
j_gene: TRDJ1; v_gene: TRDV3; d_gene: TRDD3; abundance: large; CDR3nt: TGTGCTACGACCTTGGGGTACTGGGGGATCGGCACCGATAAACTCATCTTT; CDR3aa: CATTLGYWGIGTDKLIF
j_gene: TRDJ1; v_gene: TRDV1; d_gene: TRDD3; abundance: medium-sized; CDR3nt: TGTGCTCTTGGGAAGCTTCCAACTGGGGGAACCGATAAACTCATCTTT; CDR3aa: CALGKLPTGGTDKLIF
j_gene: TRDJ3; v_gene: TRDV2; d_gene: TRDD3; abundance: medium-sized; CDR3nt: TGTGCCTGTGACGCCGTACTGGGGGATACCCCCTGGGACACCCGACAGATGTTTTTC; CDR3aa: CACDAVLGDTPWDTRQMFF
j_gene: TRDJ1; v_gene: TRDV1; d_gene: TRDD3; abundance: NA; CDR3nt: TGTGCTCTTGGGGAACTAGCCCCCCTTTCGTCTAACTGGGGGATACTCCGGGGGTACAGCGATAAACTCATCTTT; CDR3aa: CALGELAPLSSNWGILRGYSDKLIF
j_gene: TRDJ1; v_gene: TRDV1; d_gene: NA; abundance: NA; CDR3nt: TGTGCTCTTGGGGAAATGACCTTTTGCGGGGCCGTAACCGATAAACTCATCTTT; CDR3aa: CALGEMTFCGAVTDKLIF
j_gene: TRDJ1; v_gene: TRDV1; d_gene: TRDD3; abundance: medium-sized; CDR3nt: TGTGCTCTTGGGGAGCCAGTATTTATCTTCCTTGGGGATACGCTAACCGATAAACTCATCTTT; CDR3aa: CALGEPVFIFLGDTLTDKLIF
j_gene: TRDJ1; v_gene: TRDV1; d_gene: TRDD3; abundance: NA; CDR3nt: TGTGCTCTCGGGTTATTGCTACACCCCCTTACTGGGGGATATTCCTCTGTGGTGGGCACCGATAAACTCATCTTT; CDR3aa: CALGLLLHPLTGGYSSVVGTDKLIF
j_gene: TRDJ1; v_gene: TRDV2; d_gene: TRDD3; abundance: NA; CDR3nt: TGTGCCTGTGACGCCGCTGCTACTGGGGGATACGCCGATAAACTCATCTTT; CDR3aa: CACDAAATGGYADKLIF
j_gene: TRDJ1; v_gene: TRDV3; d_gene: NA; abundance: NA; CDR3nt: TGCGCCTGCTGTCGGGAGGTGGGGTGTTTTGACGATAAGCTCATCTTT; CDR3aa: CACCREVGCFDDKLIF